Listed below are T cell receptor beta chains from one sample, sequenced in a study of graft-versus-host responses after intestinal transplantation. For these TCRs, the target antigens are not known. Clones were sequenced by immunoSEQ multiplex PCR, and TCRdb holds only the in-frame ones, with some missing. The sample holds about 130,000 clones, around 94% seen once. Here the sequenced sample was unstimulated CD4+ T cells sorted from spleen or lymph node cells, taken before intestinal transplant. The receptor set was obtained from a human donor who received an intestinal transplant. The CDR3 runs from the conserved cysteine through the conserved F or W. D genes are given only for firm matches. For some rows the clone size is stated as once, few or many, or as a class when expanded; others skip it.

clone_size,j_call,v_call,d_call,cdr3_aa,cdr3_nt
-,TRBJ1-2,TRBV6-1,TRBD1,CASGGTASNYGYTF,TGTGCCAGCGGAGGGACAGCGTCTAACTATGGCTACACCTTC
-,TRBJ2-3,TRBV19,-,CASRGGWNTDTQYF,TGTGCCAGTAGGGGGGGTTGGAACACAGATACGCAGTATTTT
-,TRBJ1-5,TRBV2,TRBD1,CASSLRQGRFYQPQHF,TGTGCCAGCAGTTTACGACAGGGGAGATTTTATCAGCCCCAGCATTTT
-,TRBJ1-2,TRBV6-1,TRBD1,CASSEQGPTGDGYTF,TGTGCCAGCAGTGAACAGGGACCGACAGGGGATGGCTACACCTTC
-,TRBJ1-5,TRBV6-1,-,CASSAFRGVGNQPQHF,TGTGCCAGCAGTGCCTTCCGCGGGGTTGGCAATCAGCCCCAGCATTTT
-,TRBJ1-1,TRBV7-9,-,CASSLARGNTEAFF,TGTGCCAGCAGCTTAGCTCGAGGGAACACTGAAGCTTTCTTT
once,TRBJ1-2,TRBV5-1,-,CASSPDTGYGYTF,TGCGCCAGCAGCCCGGATACGGGCTATGGCTACACCTTC
once,TRBJ2-5,TRBV2,-,CASGTVLETQYF,TGTGCCAGCGGAACTGTCTTAGAGACCCAGTACTTC
-,TRBJ2-7,TRBV5-4,TRBD2,CASSLAGGGSYEQYF,TGTGCCAGCAGCTTGGCGGGGGGGGGCTCTTACGAGCAGTACTTC
-,TRBJ1-5,TRBV7-9,-,CASSYEFGPQHF,TGTGCCAGCAGCTATGAGTTCGGACCTCAGCATTTT
-,TRBJ2-5,TRBV5-1,-,CASSPPGTQETQYF,TGCGCCAGCAGCCCCCCCGGGACGCAAGAGACCCAGTACTTC
-,TRBJ1-3,TRBV5-4,-,CASSLAGPSSGNTIYF,TGTGCCAGCAGCTTGGCCGGGCCCTCCTCTGGAAACACCATATATTTT
-,TRBJ1-6,TRBV11-2,TRBD1,CASSLVGQGYSPLHF,TGTGCCAGCAGCTTGGTGGGACAGGGTTATTCACCCCTCCACTTT
-,TRBJ2-3,TRBV19,TRBD2,CASGGGRTDTQYF,TGTGCCAGTGGCGGGGGGAGAACAGATACGCAGTATTTT
-,TRBJ1-1,TRBV5-1,-,CASSLAVRTSMNTEAFF,TGCGCCAGCAGCTTGGCCGTCCGGACTTCCATGAACACTGAAGCTTTCTTT
-,TRBJ1-1,TRBV6-6,-,CASSRTAEAFF,TGTGCCAGCAGCCGGACAGCTGAAGCTTTCTTT
-,TRBJ2-5,TRBV9,-,CASSPRGYQETQYF,TGTGCCAGCAGCCCCCGGGGGTACCAAGAGACCCAGTACTTC
-,TRBJ1-2,TRBV7-9,-,CASSSEIRGKNYGYTF,TGTGCCAGCAGCTCCGAGATCCGGGGCAAAAACTATGGCTACACCTTC
-,TRBJ2-7,TRBV5-4,-,CASSLRRAVVEQYF,TGTGCCAGCAGCTTGAGGCGGGCGGTCGTCGAGCAGTACTTC
-,TRBJ2-7,TRBV7-2,TRBD2,CASSPRLAGGPYEQYF,TGTGCCAGCAGCCCCCGCCTAGCGGGGGGGCCCTACGAGCAGTACTTC
-,TRBJ1-1,TRBV4-1,-,CASSQESRGGAAFF,TGCGCCAGCAGCCAAGAGTCTCGAGGGGGGGCGGCTTTCTTT
-,TRBJ2-5,TRBV6-1,TRBD2,CASSEQSGGAETQYF,TGTGCCAGCAGTGAACAGAGCGGGGGGGCTGAGACCCAGTACTTC
-,TRBJ1-1,TRBV4-1,-,CASSPTGTLNTEAFF,TGCGCCAGCAGCCCCACGGGGACCCTGAACACTGAAGCTTTCTTT
-,TRBJ2-5,TRBV6-1,-,CASSERSAQRETQYF,TGTGCCAGCAGTGAAAGGAGCGCCCAGAGGGAGACCCAGTACTTC
-,TRBJ1-1,TRBV10-3,-,CAIKGRLNTEAFF,TGTGCCATCAAGGGCAGACTGAACACTGAAGCTTTCTTT
-,TRBJ2-5,TRBV6-1,TRBD1,CASREQGKETQYF,TGTGCCAGCAGGGAACAGGGGAAAGAGACCCAGTACTTC
-,TRBJ2-5,TRBV6-5,-,CASTRSGNQETQYF,TGTGCCAGCACCAGGTCAGGGAACCAAGAGACCCAGTACTTC
few,TRBJ2-1,TRBV10-3,-,CAIKTAGSSYNEQFF,TGTGCCATCAAGACGGCCGGGAGCTCCTACAATGAGCAGTTCTTC
-,TRBJ2-5,TRBV5-1,-,CASSLVAGIRLETQYF,TGCGCCAGCAGCTTGGTTGCGGGGATCCGATTGGAGACCCAGTACTTC
-,TRBJ1-1,TRBV13,TRBD1,CASSLGRQGAGTEAFF,TGTGCCAGCAGCTTAGGCCGACAGGGGGCAGGCACTGAAGCTTTCTTT
-,TRBJ1-1,TRBV7-9,TRBD1,CATKQGLNTEAFF,TGTGCCACCAAACAGGGGTTGAACACTGAAGCTTTCTTT
few,TRBJ1-6,TRBV4-2,-,CASSQGGRGKSPLHF,TGTGCCAGCAGCCAAGGGGGCAGGGGAAAATCACCCCTCCACTTT
-,TRBJ2-7,TRBV27,-,CASSYAGAPYEQYF,TGTGCCAGCAGTTACGCAGGGGCCCCCTACGAGCAGTACTTC
-,TRBJ2-1,TRBV14,-,CASSQLGYEQFF,TGTGCCAGCAGCCAGTTGGGGTATGAGCAGTTCTTC
-,TRBJ2-3,TRBV10-3,TRBD2,CAIRGLAGGTDTQYF,TGTGCCATCAGGGGACTAGCGGGGGGCACAGATACGCAGTATTTT
-,TRBJ1-4,TRBV19,TRBD1,CASRNNKGAGEKLFF,TGTGCCAGTAGGAATAACAAGGGGGCAGGTGAAAAACTGTTTTTT
-,TRBJ2-1,TRBV10-3,TRBD1,CAISESGERGRYNEQFF,TGTGCCATCAGTGAGTCGGGGGAGAGGGGGCGATACAATGAGCAGTTCTTC
once,TRBJ1-6,TRBV27,-,CASTRTDNSPLHF,TGTGCCAGCACCCGGACTGATAATTCACCCCTCCACTTT
-,TRBJ2-7,TRBV11-2,TRBD2,CASSLVGGGQYEQYF,TGTGCCAGCAGCTTAGTCGGGGGGGGGCAATACGAGCAGTACTTC
-,TRBJ1-6,TRBV5-1,-,CASSPGPQGAALHF,TGCGCCAGCAGCCCCGGGCCTCAGGGTGCAGCCCTCCACTTT
-,TRBJ2-5,TRBV25-1,-,CASSPHLGAQETQYF,TGTGCCAGCAGTCCACACCTCGGGGCTCAAGAGACCCAGTACTTC
-,TRBJ1-2,TRBV19,-,CASSIGVNYGYTF,TGTGCCAGTAGTATAGGGGTTAACTATGGCTACACCTTC
-,TRBJ2-3,TRBV11-2,TRBD2,CASSPTIAGRSTDTQYF,TGTGCCAGCAGCCCGACCATAGCGGGACGTAGCACAGATACGCAGTATTTT
-,TRBJ2-7,TRBV7-9,TRBD1,CASSHGQAYEQYF,TGTGCCAGCAGCCATGGACAGGCCTACGAGCAGTACTTC
-,TRBJ2-7,TRBV6-1,TRBD2,CASSSRAGGRYEQYF,TGTGCCAGCAGTAGCCGAGCGGGGGGGCGCTACGAGCAGTACTTC
-,TRBJ2-5,TRBV7-9,-,CASSLGEGRETQYF,TGTGCCAGCAGCTTAGGCGAGGGTAGGGAGACCCAGTACTTC
-,TRBJ1-2,TRBV2,-,CASYSAGQSDYGYTF,TGTGCCAGCTATAGCGCCGGACAGTCTGACTATGGCTACACCTTC
-,TRBJ2-1,TRBV15,TRBD2,CATSRDVSGGAREQFF,TGTGCCACCAGCAGAGATGTAAGCGGGGGGGCGAGAGAGCAGTTCTTC
-,TRBJ2-1,TRBV29-1,-,CSVDPGYNEQFF,TGCAGCGTTGATCCGGGATACAATGAGCAGTTCTTC
-,TRBJ1-3,TRBV6-5,-,CASSNHGAGNTIYF,TGTGCCAGCAGTAACCATGGGGCTGGAAACACCATATATTTT
-,TRBJ1-2,TRBV6-5,-,CASSEEGGYTF,TGTGCCAGCAGTGAAGAGGGTGGCTACACCTTC
-,TRBJ1-1,TRBV5-1,-,CASSSQNGGEAFF,TGCGCCAGCAGCTCCCAAAACGGGGGTGAAGCTTTCTTT
-,TRBJ2-1,TRBV7-2,-,CASSFGASWGEQFF,TGTGCCAGCAGCTTTGGGGCCTCTTGGGGTGAGCAGTTCTTC
-,TRBJ2-5,TRBV11-2,-,CASSLGAQETQYF,TGTGCCAGCAGCCTCGGGGCCCAAGAGACCCAGTACTTC
-,TRBJ2-5,TRBV13,-,CASSLSRGSSEETQYF,TGTGCCAGCAGCTTATCACGGGGAAGTAGCGAAGAGACCCAGTACTTC
-,TRBJ2-5,TRBV7-9,-,CASSPDGAETQYF,TGTGCCAGCAGCCCCGATGGGGCGGAGACCCAGTACTTC
few,TRBJ1-4,TRBV18,TRBD1,CASSPTGPPDRLFF,TGTGCCAGCTCACCGACAGGGCCTCCGGATAGGCTGTTTTTT
once,TRBJ1-3,TRBV18,-,CASSPSALGNTIYF,TGTGCCAGCTCACCCTCGGCACTAGGAAACACCATATATTTT
-,TRBJ1-3,TRBV25-1,-,CASSVGRTRPGNTIYF,TGTGCCAGCAGTGTCGGAAGGACAAGGCCTGGAAACACCATATATTTT